This T cell receptor (beta chain) was sequenced during a study of shared clonotypes between healthy human individuals. Whole-study context: The cohort had two women and three men, ages 18 to 49.

CDR3 length equals 15 residues. The ends lost 6 bases at V and 4 bases at J; junction bases unmatched: 8. Looked up from germline, CDR1 is MNHNY and CDR2 is SVGAGI (reference sequence). Genomic DNA of each subset was evenly split across several immunoSEQ plates. With ten immunoSEQ deep assay plates, unsorted PBMC DNA underwent sequencing. Produced via immunoSEQ multiplex PCR; TCRdb's table is partial and in-frame only. The sample has about 490,000 clones, 75% to 85% seen once. Sequencing was done on a sample of PBMCs. The rearrangement joins TRBV6-6 to TRBJ1-3; 8 bases align to TRBD1. The TCR sequence derives from a woman aged 40 to 55 in good health. Some clones in this sample may be carry-over from other donors' samples. CDR3 nucleotides: TGTGCCAGCAGAGTAACGACAGGGGTCGGAAACACCATATATTTT. Translated, it gives CASRVTTGVGNTIYF.